The sequence of this T cell receptor (beta chain) was determined in a study of cytomegalovirus exposure and HLA in healthy donors. Study conclusions and caveats: In vitro experiments confirmed that a few CMV-associated chains were specific for CMV antigens.

Worth noting for this clone: Antigen unknown.

Sequencing used immunoSEQ multiplex PCR; TCRdb keeps in-frame clones, though not all of them. The sample records around 200,000 clones, roughly four fifths being singletons. The ends lost 5 bases at V and 4 bases at J; junction bases unmatched: 4. The germline V gene has CDR1 SNHLY and CDR2 FYNNEI. The CDR3 consists of 14 residues. The sequence came from a woman aged 18-29 years in good health and CMV-seropositive. The chain uses TRBV2 and TRBJ1-3, with 8 bases that match TRBD1. Specimen: PBMCs. For the CDR3, the DNA is TGTGCCAGCAGTCCGGGACAGGCGGGAAACACCATATATTTT. Translation gives CASSPGQAGNTIYF.